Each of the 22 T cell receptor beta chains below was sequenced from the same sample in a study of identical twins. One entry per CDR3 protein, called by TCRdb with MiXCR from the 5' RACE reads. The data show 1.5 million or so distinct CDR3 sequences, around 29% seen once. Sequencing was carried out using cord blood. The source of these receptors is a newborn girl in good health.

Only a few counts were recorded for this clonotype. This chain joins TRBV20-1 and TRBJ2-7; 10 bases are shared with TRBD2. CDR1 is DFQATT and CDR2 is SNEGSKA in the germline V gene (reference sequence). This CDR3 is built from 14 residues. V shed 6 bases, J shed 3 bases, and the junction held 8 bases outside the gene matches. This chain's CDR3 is CSAPSGREIYEQYF. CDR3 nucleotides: TGCAGTGCCCCGAGCGGGAGGGAAATCTACGAGCAGTACTTC.

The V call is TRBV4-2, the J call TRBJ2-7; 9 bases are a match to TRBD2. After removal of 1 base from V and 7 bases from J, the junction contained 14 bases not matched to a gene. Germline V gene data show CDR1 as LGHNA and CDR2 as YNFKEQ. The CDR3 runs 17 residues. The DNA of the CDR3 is TGTGCCAGCAGCCAAGCGATAGCGGGAGACACCTACAATGAGCAGTACTTC. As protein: CASSQAIAGDTYNEQYF.

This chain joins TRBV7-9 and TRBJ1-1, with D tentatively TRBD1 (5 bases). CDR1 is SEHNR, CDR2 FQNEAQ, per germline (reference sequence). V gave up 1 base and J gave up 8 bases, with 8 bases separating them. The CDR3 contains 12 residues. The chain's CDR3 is CASSLEWGEAFF. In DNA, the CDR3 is TGTGCCAGCAGCTTAGAGTGGGGGGAAGCTTTCTTT.

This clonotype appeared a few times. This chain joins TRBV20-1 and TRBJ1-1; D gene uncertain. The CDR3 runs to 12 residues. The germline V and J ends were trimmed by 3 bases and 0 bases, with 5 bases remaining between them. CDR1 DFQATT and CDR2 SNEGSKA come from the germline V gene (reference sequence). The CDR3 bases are TGCAGTGCTAGGTTCCTGAACACTGAAGCTTTCTTT. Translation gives CSARFLNTEAFF.

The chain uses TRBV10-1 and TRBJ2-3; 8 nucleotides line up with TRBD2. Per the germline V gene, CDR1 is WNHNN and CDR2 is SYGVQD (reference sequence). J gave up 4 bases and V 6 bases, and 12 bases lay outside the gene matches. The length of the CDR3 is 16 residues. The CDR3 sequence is CASSLSGGRESDTQYF. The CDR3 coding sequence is TGCGCCAGCAGCTTGAGCGGGGGCCGAGAGTCAGATACGCAGTATTTT.

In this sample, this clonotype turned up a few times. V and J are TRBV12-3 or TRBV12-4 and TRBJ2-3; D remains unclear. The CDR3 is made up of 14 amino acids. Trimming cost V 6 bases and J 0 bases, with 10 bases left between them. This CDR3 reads CASRPSNSTDTQYF. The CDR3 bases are TGTGCCAGCAGACCGAGCAATAGCACAGATACGCAGTATTTT.

The CDR3, as DNA: TGCAGTGCCCCCGACAGACAGACTAACTATGGCTACACCTTC. Translating gives CSAPDRQTNYGYTF. The V call is TRBV20-1, the J call TRBJ1-2, with a tentative D call TRBD1 (5 bases). CDR1 and CDR2 from the germline V gene are DFQATT and SNEGSKA (reference sequence). Trimming removed 6 bases at V and 0 bases at J, with 14 bases between. This CDR3 has 14 residues.

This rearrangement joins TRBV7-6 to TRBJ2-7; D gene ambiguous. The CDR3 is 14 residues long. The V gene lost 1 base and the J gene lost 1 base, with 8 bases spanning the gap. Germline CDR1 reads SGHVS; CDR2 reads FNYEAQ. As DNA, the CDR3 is TGTGCCAGCAGCTTAGAACAGTTTTCCTACGAGCAGTACTTC. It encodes CASSLEQFSYEQYF.

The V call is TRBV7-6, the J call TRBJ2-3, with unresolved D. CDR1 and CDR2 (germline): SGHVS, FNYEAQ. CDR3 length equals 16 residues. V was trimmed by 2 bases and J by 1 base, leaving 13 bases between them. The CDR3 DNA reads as TGTGCCAGCAGCTTACGGGCCAGCGTCGGCACAGATACGCAGTATTTT. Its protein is CASSLRASVGTDTQYF.

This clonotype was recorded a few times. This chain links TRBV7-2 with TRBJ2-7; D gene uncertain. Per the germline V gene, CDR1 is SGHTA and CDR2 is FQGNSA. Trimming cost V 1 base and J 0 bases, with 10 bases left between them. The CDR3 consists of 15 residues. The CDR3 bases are TGTGCCAGCAGCTTAGAAGGTTTTAGCTCCTACGAGCAGTACTTC. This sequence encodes CASSLEGFSSYEQYF.

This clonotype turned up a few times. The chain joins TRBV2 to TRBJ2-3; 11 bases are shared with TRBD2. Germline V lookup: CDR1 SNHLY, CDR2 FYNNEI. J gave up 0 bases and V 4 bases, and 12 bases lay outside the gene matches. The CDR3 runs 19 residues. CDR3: CASSGRPLTSGASTDTQYF. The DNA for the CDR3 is TGTGCCAGCAGTGGTCGACCCTTGACTAGCGGGGCGAGCACAGATACGCAGTATTTT.

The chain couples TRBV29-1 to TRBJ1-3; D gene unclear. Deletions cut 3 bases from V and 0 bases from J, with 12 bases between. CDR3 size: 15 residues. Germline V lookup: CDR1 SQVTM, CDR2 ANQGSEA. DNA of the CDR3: TGCAGCGTTGATATTGGGGTGAACTCTGGAAACACCATATATTTT. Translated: CSVDIGVNSGNTIYF. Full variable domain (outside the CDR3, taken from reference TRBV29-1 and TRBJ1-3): SAVISQKPSRDICQRGTSLTIQCQVDSQVTMMFWYRQQPGQSLTLIATANQGSEATYESGFVIDKFPISRPNLTFSTLTVSNMSPEDSSIYLCSVDIGVNSGNTIYFGEGSWLTVV.

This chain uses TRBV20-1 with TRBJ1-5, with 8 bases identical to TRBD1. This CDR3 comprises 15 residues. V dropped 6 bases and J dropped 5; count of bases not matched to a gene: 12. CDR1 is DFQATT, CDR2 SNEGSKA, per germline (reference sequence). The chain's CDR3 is CSAFLGTGGDQPQHF. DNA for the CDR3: TGCAGTGCCTTCCTAGGGACAGGTGGTGATCAGCCCCAGCATTTT.

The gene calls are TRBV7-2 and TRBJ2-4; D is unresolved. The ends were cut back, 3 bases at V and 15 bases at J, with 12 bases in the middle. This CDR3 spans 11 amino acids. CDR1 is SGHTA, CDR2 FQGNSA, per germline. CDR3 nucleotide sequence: TGTGCCAGCAGCTTTGGACCTGTGGGGTACTTC. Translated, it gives CASSFGPVGYF.

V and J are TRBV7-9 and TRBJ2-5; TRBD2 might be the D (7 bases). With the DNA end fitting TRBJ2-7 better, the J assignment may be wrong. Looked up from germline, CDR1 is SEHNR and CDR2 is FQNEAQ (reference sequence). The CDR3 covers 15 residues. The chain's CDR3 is CASSLAGGRGGEQYF. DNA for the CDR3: TGTGCCAGCAGCTTAGCGGGGGGGCGCGGGGGCGAGCAGTACTTC.

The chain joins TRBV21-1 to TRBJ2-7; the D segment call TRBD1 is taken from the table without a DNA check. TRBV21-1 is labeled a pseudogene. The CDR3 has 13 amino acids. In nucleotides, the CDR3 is TGTGCCAGCAGCATCCGGGATGCCTACGAGCAGTACTTC. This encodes CASSIRDAYEQYF.

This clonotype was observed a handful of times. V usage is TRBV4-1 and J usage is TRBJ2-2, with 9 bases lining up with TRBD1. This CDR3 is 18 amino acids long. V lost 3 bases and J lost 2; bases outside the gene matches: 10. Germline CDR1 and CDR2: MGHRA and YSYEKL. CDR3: CASSQAKDRGRNTGELFF. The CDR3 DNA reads TGCGCCAGCAGCCAGGCGAAGGACAGGGGACGAAACACCGGGGAGCTGTTTTTT.

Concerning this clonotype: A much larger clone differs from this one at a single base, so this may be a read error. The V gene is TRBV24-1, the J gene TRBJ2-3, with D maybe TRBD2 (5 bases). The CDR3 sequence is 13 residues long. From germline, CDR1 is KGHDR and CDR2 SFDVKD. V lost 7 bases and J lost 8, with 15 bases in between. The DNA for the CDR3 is TGTGCCACCAGGGAGGATGACCCAACTACGCAGTATTTT. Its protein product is CATREDDPTTQYF.

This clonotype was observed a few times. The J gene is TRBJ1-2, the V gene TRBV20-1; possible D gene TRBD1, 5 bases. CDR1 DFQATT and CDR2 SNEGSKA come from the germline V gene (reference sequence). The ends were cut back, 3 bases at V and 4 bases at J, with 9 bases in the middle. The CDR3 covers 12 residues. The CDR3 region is CSASGASYGYTF. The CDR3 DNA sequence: TGCAGTGCTAGTGGGGCCAGCTATGGCTACACCTTC.

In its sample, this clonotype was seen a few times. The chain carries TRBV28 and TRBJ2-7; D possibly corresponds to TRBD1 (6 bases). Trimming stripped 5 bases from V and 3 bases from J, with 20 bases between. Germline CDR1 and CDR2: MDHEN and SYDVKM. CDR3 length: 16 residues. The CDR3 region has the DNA TGTGCCAGCAGTCCAGAACAGGGAAAGGGGTACTACGAGCAGTACTTC. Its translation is CASSPEQGKGYYEQYF.

CDR3 bases: TGCGCCAGCAGCTCCGTCGACGGGGGCAACACTGAAGCTTTCTTT. This codes for CASSSVDGGNTEAFF. The J gene is TRBJ1-1, the V gene TRBV5-1, with D tentatively TRBD1 (6 bases). There are 15 residues in the CDR3. From germline, CDR1 is SGHRS and CDR2 YFSETQ. Deletions cut 3 bases from V and 2 bases from J, with 14 bases between. The entire variable domain, with the rest obtained from reference TRBV5-1 and TRBJ1-1, is as follows: KAGVTQTPRYLIKTRGQQVTLSCSPISGHRSVSWYQQTPGQGLQFLFEYFSETQRNKGNFPGRFSGRQFSNSRSEMNVSTLELGDSALYLCASSSVDGGNTEAFFGQGTRLTVV.

The CDR3 DNA reads as TGTGCCAGCAGCTTAGCGAGGAACAGGGCGAACACTGAAGCTTTCTTT. Protein sequence: CASSLARNRANTEAFF. This chain uses TRBV7-2 with TRBJ1-1; TRBD1 is a possible D gene (6 bases). Trimming shortened V by 0 bases and J by 1 base, and 12 bases separated the two germline ends. The CDR3 consists of 16 residues. The V gene's germline CDR1 is SGHTA and CDR2 FQGNSA.